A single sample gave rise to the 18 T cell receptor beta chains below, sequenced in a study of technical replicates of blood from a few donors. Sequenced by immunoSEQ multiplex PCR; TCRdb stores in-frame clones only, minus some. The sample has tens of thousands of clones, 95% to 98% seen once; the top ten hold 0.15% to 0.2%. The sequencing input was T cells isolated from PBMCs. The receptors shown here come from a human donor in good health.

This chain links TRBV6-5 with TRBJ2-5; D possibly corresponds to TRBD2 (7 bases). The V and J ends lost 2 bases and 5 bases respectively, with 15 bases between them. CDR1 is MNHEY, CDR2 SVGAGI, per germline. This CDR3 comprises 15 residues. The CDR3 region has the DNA TGTGCCAGCAGTTACCTGGGACTAACAGGGGAGACCCAGTACTTC. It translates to CASSYLGLTGETQYF.

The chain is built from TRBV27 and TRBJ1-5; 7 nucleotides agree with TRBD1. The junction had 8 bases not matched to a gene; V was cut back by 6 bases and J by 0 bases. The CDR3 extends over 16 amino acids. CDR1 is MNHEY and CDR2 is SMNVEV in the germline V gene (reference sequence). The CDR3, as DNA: TGTGCCAGCAGGGCCATGCGACAGGGTAGCAATCAGCCCCAGCATTTT. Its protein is CASRAMRQGSNQPQHF.

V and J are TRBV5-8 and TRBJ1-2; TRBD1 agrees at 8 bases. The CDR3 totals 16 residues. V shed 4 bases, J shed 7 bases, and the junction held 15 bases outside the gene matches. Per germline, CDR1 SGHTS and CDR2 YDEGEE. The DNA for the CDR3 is TGTGCCAGCAGCGCCTATAGACAGGGGAATTTCTTTGGCTACACCTTC. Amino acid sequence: CASSAYRQGNFFGYTF. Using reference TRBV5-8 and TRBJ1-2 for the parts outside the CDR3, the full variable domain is EAGVTQSPTHLIKTRGQQATLRCSPISGHTSVYWYQQALGLGLQFLLWYDEGEERNRGNFPPRFSGRQFPNYSSELNVNALELEDSALYLCASSAYRQGNFFGYTFGSGTRLTVV.

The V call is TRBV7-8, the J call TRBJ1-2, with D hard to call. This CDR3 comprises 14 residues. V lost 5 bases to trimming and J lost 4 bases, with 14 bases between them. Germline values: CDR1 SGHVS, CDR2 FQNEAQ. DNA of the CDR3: TGTGCCAGCAGCCAAAGCGTCCAGATCTATGGCTACACCTTC. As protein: CASSQSVQIYGYTF.

CDR3 residues: CASSYSLRSSPLHF. CDR3 nucleotide sequence: TGTGCCAGCAGTTACTCCCTAAGGAGTTCACCCCTCCACTTT. V usage is TRBV6-5 and J usage is TRBJ1-6; no definite D call. Trimming removed 0 bases at V and 9 bases at J, with 9 bases between. The germline gives CDR1 MNHEY, CDR2 SVGAGI. This CDR3 comprises 14 residues.

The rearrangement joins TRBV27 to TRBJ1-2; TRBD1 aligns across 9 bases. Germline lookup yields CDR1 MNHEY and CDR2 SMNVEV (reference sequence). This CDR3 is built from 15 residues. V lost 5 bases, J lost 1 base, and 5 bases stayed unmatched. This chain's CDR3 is CASSTLDRGNYGYTF. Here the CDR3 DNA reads TGTGCCAGCAGTACACTGGACAGGGGTAACTATGGCTACACCTTC.

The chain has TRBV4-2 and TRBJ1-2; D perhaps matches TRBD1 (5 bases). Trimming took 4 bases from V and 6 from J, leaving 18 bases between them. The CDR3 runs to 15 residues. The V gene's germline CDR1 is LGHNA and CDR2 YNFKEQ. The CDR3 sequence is CASSPPRNSGHGYTF. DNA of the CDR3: TGTGCCAGCAGCCCTCCCCGAAACTCAGGGCATGGCTACACCTTC.

CDR3 sequence reads: CASSVPGGQVYF. For the CDR3, the DNA is TGCGCCAGCAGTGTCCCGGGGGGACAGGTTTACTTC. The V gene is TRBV10-2, the J gene TRBJ2-4, with D maybe TRBD1 (8 bases). This CDR3 spans 12 amino acids. The ends were cut back, 4 bases at V and 16 bases at J, with 17 bases in the middle. Germline V lookup: CDR1 WSHSY, CDR2 SAAADI.

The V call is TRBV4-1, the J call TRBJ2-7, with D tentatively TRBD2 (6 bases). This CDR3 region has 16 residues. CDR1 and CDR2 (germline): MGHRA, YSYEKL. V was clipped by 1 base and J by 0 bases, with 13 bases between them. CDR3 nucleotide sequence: TGCGCCAGCAGCCAAGGCCTTATAGCGGTCTCCTACGAGCAGTACTTC. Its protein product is CASSQGLIAVSYEQYF.

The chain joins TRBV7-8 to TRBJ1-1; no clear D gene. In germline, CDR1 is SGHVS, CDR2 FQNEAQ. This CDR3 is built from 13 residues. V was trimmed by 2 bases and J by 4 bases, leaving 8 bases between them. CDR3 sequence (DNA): TGTGCCAGCAGCTTACAGGAAAGCACTGAAGCTTTCTTT. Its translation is CASSLQESTEAFF.

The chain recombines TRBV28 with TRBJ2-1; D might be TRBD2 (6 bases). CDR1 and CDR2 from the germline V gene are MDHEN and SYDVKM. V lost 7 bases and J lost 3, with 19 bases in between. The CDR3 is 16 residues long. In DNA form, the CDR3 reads TGTGCCAGCACCCCCACGGGACTCCTCGTCTACAATGAGCAGTTCTTC. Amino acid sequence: CASTPTGLLVYNEQFF.

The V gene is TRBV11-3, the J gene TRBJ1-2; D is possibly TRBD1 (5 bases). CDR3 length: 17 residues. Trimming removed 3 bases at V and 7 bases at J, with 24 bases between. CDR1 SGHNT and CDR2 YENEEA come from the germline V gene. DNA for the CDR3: TGTGCCAGCAGCTTCTCCCGACAGAGCCGAGCGTGGTCTGGCTACACCTTC. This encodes CASSFSRQSRAWSGYTF.

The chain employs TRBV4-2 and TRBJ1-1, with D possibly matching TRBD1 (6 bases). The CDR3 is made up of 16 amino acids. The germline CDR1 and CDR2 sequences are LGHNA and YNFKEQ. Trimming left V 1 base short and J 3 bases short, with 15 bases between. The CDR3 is CASSQGTGRGDTEAFF. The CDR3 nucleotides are TGTGCCAGCAGCCAAGGTACAGGGAGGGGAGACACTGAAGCTTTCTTT.

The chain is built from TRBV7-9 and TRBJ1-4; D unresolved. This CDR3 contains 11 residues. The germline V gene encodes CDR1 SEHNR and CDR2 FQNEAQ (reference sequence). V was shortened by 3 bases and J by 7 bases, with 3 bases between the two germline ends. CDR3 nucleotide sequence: TGTGCCAGCAGCTTGCGTGAAAAACTGTTTTTT. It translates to CASSLREKLFF.

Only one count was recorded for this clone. CDR3 sequence (DNA): TGTGCCAGTAGTAGTGGACAGCCGAACACCGGGGAGCTGTTTTTT. Encoded protein: CASSSGQPNTGELFF. This chain uses TRBV19 with TRBJ2-2; a possible D gene is TRBD1 (6 bases). Germline CDR1 and CDR2: LNHDA and SQIVND (reference sequence). Between the trimmed V and J ends, which lost 4 bases and 0 bases, there was a span of 9 bases. There are 15 residues in the CDR3. Drawing the rest from reference TRBV19 and TRBJ2-2, the complete variable domain is DGGITQSPKYLFRKEGQNVTLSCEQNLNHDAMYWYRQDPGQGLRLIYYSQIVNDFQKGDIAEGYSVSREKKESFPLTVTSAQKNPTAFYLCASSSGQPNTGELFFGEGSRLTVL.

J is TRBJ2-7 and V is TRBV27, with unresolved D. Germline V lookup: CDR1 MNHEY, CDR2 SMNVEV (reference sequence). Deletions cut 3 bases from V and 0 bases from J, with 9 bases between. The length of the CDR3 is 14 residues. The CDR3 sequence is CASSLYSSSYEQYF. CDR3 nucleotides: TGTGCCAGCAGTTTGTACAGCAGCTCCTACGAGCAGTACTTC.

Here the CDR3 reads CASSLIGGRENTGELFF. As DNA, the CDR3 is TGTGCCAGCAGCCTCATCGGGGGACGGGAGAACACCGGGGAGCTGTTTTTT. This chain connects TRBV9 to TRBJ2-2; D might be TRBD2 (6 bases). CDR3 size: 17 residues. Germline V gene sequence: CDR1 SGDLS, CDR2 YYNGEE. Trimming took off 4 bases at V and 1 base at J, with 17 bases between the two ends.

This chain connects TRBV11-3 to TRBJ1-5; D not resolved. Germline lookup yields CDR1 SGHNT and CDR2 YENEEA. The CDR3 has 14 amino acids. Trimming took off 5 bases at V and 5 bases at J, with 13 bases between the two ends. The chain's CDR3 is CASSRGGRDQPQHF. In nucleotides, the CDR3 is TGTGCCAGCAGCCGCGGAGGGAGGGATCAGCCCCAGCATTTT. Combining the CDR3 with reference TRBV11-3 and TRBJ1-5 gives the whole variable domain EAGVVQSPRYKIIEKKQPVAFWCNPISGHNTLYWYLQNLGQGPELLIRYENEEAVDDSQLPKDRFSAERLKGVDSTLKIQPAELGDSAVYLCASSRGGRDQPQHFGDGTRLSIL.